These T cell receptor beta chains were read from a single sample in a study of shared clonotypes between healthy human individuals. Assay: immunoSEQ multiplex PCR; the TCRdb copy retains only in-frame clones and omits some. Counted here are about 300,000 clones, around two thirds occurring once; the ten biggest clones make up over 9%. Sequences were obtained from memory CD4+ T cells sorted from blood. These receptors originate from a man under 40 in good health. Each CDR3 is given with its conserved first and last residue. Fields, in order: V gene, J gene, CDR3 protein.

v_gene: TRBV5-5
j_gene: TRBJ2-5
CDR3aa: CASSIRGQETQYF

v_gene: TRBV2
j_gene: TRBJ2-7
CDR3aa: CASRPVLRHEQYF

v_gene: TRBV5-4
j_gene: TRBJ2-5
CDR3aa: CASSTQTQGAGTQYF

v_gene: TRBV5-4
j_gene: TRBJ2-7
CDR3aa: CASSLPGSSSYEQYF

v_gene: TRBV18
j_gene: TRBJ2-2
CDR3aa: CASSPTVNTGELFF

v_gene: TRBV9
j_gene: TRBJ2-1
CDR3aa: CASSVSAKDYNEQFF

v_gene: TRBV28
j_gene: TRBJ1-5
CDR3aa: CASSWGQGYGQPQHF

v_gene: TRBV6-5
j_gene: TRBJ1-4
CDR3aa: CASKIDRGREKLFF

v_gene: TRBV7-3
j_gene: TRBJ2-1
CDR3aa: CASSSGALGNNEQFF

v_gene: TRBV9
j_gene: TRBJ2-7
CDR3aa: CASSEDGRDSGEQYF

v_gene: TRBV28
j_gene: TRBJ1-5
CDR3aa: CASTENTYSNQPQHF

v_gene: TRBV5-4
j_gene: TRBJ2-7
CDR3aa: CASSEGTGANPYEQYF

v_gene: TRBV5-4
j_gene: TRBJ2-2
CDR3aa: CASTKNQDNTGELFF

v_gene: TRBV11-3
j_gene: TRBJ2-1
CDR3aa: CASSPHGHNEQFF

v_gene: TRBV5-6
j_gene: TRBJ1-2
CDR3aa: CASSTQGAWSYGYTF

v_gene: TRBV19
j_gene: TRBJ1-1
CDR3aa: CASSAGTVNTEAFF

v_gene: TRBV9
j_gene: TRBJ1-2
CDR3aa: CASSEPRTGRSYGYTF